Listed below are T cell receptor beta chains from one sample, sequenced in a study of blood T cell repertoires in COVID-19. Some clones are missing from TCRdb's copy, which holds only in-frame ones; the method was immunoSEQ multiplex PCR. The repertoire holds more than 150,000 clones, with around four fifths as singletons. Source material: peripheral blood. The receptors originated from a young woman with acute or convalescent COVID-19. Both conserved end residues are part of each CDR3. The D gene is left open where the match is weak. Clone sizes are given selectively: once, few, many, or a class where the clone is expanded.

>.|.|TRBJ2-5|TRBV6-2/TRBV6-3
CASSYSRGTGRETQYF
TGTGCCAGCAGTTACTCGAGAGGTACAGGGCGCGAGACCCAGTACTTC
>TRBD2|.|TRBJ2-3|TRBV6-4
CASSDSASGDTDTQYF
TGTGCCAGCAGTGACTCGGCTAGCGGTGACACAGATACGCAGTATTTT
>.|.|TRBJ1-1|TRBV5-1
CASSLFGWGQGKNTEAFF
TGCGCCAGCAGCTTGTTCGGTTGGGGTCAGGGGAAGAACACTGAAGCTTTCTTT
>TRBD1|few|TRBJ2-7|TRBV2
CASNDRGLEQYF
TGTGCCAGCAACGACAGGGGGCTTGAGCAGTACTTC
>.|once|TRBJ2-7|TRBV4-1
CASSQVVGVYYEQYF
TGCGCCAGCAGCCAAGTAGTAGGGGTCTACTACGAGCAGTACTTC
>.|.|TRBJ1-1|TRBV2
CASSETGWTEAFF
TGTGCCAGCAGTGAAACAGGATGGACTGAAGCTTTCTTT
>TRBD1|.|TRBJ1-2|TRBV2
CASSFGTVYGYTF
TGTGCCAGCAGCTTCGGGACAGTCTATGGCTACACCTTC
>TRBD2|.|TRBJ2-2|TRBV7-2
CAGRLAANTGELFF
TGTGCCGGACGACTAGCGGCGAACACCGGGGAGCTGTTTTTT
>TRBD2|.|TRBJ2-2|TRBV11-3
CASSFLAGGTGELFF
TGTGCCAGCAGCTTCCTAGCGGGGGGGACCGGGGAGCTGTTTTTT
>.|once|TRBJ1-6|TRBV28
CASSLSVRNSPLHF
TGTGCCAGCAGTTTGTCGGTCCGGAATTCACCCCTCCACTTT
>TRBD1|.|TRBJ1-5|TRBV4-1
CASSQGTGGAKNQPQHF
TGCGCCAGCAGCCAGGGGACAGGGGGCGCGAAAAATCAGCCCCAGCATTTT
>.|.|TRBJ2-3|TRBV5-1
CASSLETPTDTQYF
TGCGCCAGCAGCTTGGAAACTCCCACAGATACGCAGTATTTT
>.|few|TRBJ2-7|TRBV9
CASSVGMGPEQYF
TGTGCCAGCAGCGTAGGTATGGGGCCCGAGCAGTACTTC
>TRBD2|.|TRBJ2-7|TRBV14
CASSQGLAGSISYEQYF
TGTGCCAGCAGCCAGGGACTAGCGGGCTCTATCTCCTACGAGCAGTACTTC
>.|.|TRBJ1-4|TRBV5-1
CASSLGPSRELFF
TGCGCCAGCAGCTTGGGACCGTCGAGGGAACTGTTTTTT
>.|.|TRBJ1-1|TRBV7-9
CASSLVVEAFF
TGTGCCAGCAGCTTGGTAGTTGAAGCTTTCTTT
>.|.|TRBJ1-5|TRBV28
CASTPGDGNQPQHF
TGTGCCAGCACCCCAGGGGACGGCAATCAGCCCCAGCATTTT
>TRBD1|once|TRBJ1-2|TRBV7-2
CASSPGQGRGYGYTF
TGTGCCAGCAGCCCCGGACAGGGAAGGGGCTATGGCTACACCTTC
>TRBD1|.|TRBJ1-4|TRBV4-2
CASSQGGQRRGEKLFF
TGTGCCAGCAGCCAAGGGGGACAGAGAAGGGGTGAAAAACTGTTTTTT
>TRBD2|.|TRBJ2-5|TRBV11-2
CASSLAGGQETQYF
TGTGCCAGCAGCTTAGCGGGGGGTCAAGAGACCCAGTACTTC
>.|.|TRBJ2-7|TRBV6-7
CASSFQEKGGRMYF
TGTGCCAGCAGTTTCCAAGAGAAGGGGGGGAGAATGTACTTC
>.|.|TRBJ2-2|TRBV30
CAWRFGGTYTGELFF
TGTGCCTGGAGGTTCGGCGGGACGTACACCGGGGAGCTGTTTTTT
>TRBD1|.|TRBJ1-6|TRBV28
CASSFLTGRSSPLHF
TGTGCCAGCAGTTTTCTGACAGGGCGTAGTTCACCCCTCCACTTT
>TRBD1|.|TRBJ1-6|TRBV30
CAWRQGASYNSPLHF
TGTGCCTGGAGACAGGGGGCTTCTTATAATTCACCCCTCCACTTT
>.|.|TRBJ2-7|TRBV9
CASSVGASSYEQYF
TGTGCCAGCAGCGTAGGTGCGAGCTCCTACGAGCAGTACTTC
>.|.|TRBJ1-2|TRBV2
CASSEVGRVADLGYTF
TGTGCCAGCAGTGAAGTCGGCAGGGTCGCGGATCTTGGCTACACCTTC